This TCR beta chain was recorded in a study of cytotoxic CD8 clonotypes in ibrutinib-treated CLL. Overall study context: After a median of 68 months, around 15 patients stayed remitted and approximately twelve progressed; responses had been partial in roughly 25 and complete in 2.

Study-wide findings and caveats: Public clonotypes were rare and shrank or held steady on treatment. Circulating CD8+ T-cell counts were tracked by baseline clonality, which exceeded that of age-matched healthy donors. Clonality went up at ibrutinib response and then declined back toward baseline at progression.

Notes on this clone: What it binds is unknown.

Clones were sequenced by immunoSEQ multiplex PCR, and TCRdb holds only the in-frame ones, with some missing. The repertoire holds about 160,000 clones, with over 65% as singletons. After removal of 4 bases from V and 5 bases from J, the junction contained 8 bases not matched to a gene. The CDR3 is made up of 15 amino acids. Germline V lookup: CDR1 LNHDA, CDR2 SQIVND (reference sequence). The V and J genes are TRBV19 and TRBJ1-1; 9 bases align to TRBD1. The sequence came from a human donor with chronic lymphocytic leukemia. Here the sequenced sample was PBMCs, taken after 12 months of ibrutinib treatment. The CDR3 sequence: CASSKGTGRITEAFF. Written as DNA, the CDR3 is TGTGCCAGTAGTAAGGGGACAGGGCGTATTACTGAAGCTTTCTTT.